Below, one T cell receptor (beta chain) is given with its context. Its antigen is undetermined. This entry comes from a study of cytomegalovirus exposure and HLA in healthy donors. Notes on the study in general: A missense variant in DCLRE1C was later tied to TCR beta V- and J-gene trimming. A later analysis, which compared TCR beta chains of equal frequency, found the HLA-associated ones more clonally expanded. Segments of the TCR beta V type were, in most cases, productive about 87% or about 30% of the time in an earlier analysis. It has been reported that TCR beta sequences accurately predicted the HLA-A and HLA-B alleles of most subjects.

Germline V gives CDR1 SGHVS, CDR2 FNYEAQ. This CDR3 has 15 residues. V lost 2 bases and J 1 base, leaving 11 bases between the germline ends. The study ran its PCR with 60 Vbeta and 13 Jbeta primers. Repertoires were generated with immunoSEQ multiplex PCR, while TCRdb's copy carries only in-frame clones and drops some. The table shows about 160,000 clones, with approximately 85% occurring only once. Material: PBMCs. This chain uses TRBV7-6 with TRBJ2-5; no definite D call. This receptor was obtained from a man between 18 and 35 years old in good health and CMV-seropositive. CDR3 nucleotide sequence: TGTGCCAGCAGCTTAAAAGTCCAGGCCCAAGAGACCCAGTACTTC. The encoded protein is CASSLKVQAQETQYF.